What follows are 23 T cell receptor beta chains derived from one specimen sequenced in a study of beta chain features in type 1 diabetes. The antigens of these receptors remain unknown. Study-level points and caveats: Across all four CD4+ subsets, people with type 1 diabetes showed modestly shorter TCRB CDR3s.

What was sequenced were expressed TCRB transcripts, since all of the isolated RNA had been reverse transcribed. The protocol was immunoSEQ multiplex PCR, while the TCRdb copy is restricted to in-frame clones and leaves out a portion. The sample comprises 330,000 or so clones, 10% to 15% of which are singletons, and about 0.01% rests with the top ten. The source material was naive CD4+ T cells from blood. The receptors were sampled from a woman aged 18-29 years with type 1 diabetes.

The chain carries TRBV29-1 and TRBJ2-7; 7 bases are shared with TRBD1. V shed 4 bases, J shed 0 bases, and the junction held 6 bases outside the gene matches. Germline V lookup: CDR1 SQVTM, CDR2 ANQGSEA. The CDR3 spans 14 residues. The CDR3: CSVGPRTGSYEQYF. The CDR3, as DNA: TGCAGCGTTGGACCGAGGACAGGCTCCTACGAGCAGTACTTC.

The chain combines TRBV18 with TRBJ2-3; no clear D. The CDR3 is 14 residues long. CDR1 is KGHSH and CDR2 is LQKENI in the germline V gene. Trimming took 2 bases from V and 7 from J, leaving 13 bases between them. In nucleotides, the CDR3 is TGTGCCAGCTCACCAGGCCGCACGAGGAATACGCAGTATTTT. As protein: CASSPGRTRNTQYF.

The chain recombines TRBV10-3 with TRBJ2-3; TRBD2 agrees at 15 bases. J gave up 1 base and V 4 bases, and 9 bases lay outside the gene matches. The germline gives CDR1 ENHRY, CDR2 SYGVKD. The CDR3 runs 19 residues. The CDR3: CAISADRGLAGGRTDTQYF. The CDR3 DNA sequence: TGTGCCATCAGTGCGGACCGGGGACTAGCGGGAGGCCGCACAGATACGCAGTATTTT.

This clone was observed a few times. The DNA of the CDR3 is TGTGCCAGCAGCGTAAGAGCGAATCAGCCCCAGCATTTT. It codes for CASSVRANQPQHF. The chain uses TRBV9 and TRBJ1-5, with unresolved D. CDR3 length equals 13 residues. Between the trimmed V and J ends, which lost 1 base and 4 bases, there was a span of 6 bases. Per the germline V gene, CDR1 is SGDLS and CDR2 is YYNGEE.

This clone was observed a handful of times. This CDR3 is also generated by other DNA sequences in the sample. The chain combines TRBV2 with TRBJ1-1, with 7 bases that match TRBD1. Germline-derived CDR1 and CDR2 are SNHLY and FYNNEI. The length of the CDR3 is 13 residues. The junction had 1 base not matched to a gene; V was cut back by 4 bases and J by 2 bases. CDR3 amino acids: CASSGQGNTEAFF. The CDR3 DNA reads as TGTGCCAGCAGTGGACAGGGCAACACTGAAGCTTTCTTT.

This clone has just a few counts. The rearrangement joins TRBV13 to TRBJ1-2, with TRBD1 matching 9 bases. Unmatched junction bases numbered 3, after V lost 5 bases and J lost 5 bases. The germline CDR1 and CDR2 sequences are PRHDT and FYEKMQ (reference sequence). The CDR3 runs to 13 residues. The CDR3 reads CASSGTGWYGYTF. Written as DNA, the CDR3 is TGTGCCAGCAGCGGGACAGGGTGGTATGGCTACACCTTC.

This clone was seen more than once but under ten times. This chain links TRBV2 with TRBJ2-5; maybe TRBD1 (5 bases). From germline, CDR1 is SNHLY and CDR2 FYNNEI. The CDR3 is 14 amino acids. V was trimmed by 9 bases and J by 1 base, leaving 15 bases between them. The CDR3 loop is CASFSGATQETQYF. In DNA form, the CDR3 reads TGTGCCAGTTTCTCTGGGGCGACCCAAGAGACCCAGTACTTC.

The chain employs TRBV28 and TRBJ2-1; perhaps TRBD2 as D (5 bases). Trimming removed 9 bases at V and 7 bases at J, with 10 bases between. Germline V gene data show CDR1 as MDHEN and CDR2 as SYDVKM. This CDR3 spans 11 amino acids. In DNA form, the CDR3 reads TGTGCCAGTGGGAGTTTAAATGAGCAGTTCTTC. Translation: CASGSLNEQFF.

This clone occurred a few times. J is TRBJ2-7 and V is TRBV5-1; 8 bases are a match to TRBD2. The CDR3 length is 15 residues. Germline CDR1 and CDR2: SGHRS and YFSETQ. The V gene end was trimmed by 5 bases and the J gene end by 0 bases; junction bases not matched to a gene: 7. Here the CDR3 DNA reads TGCGCCAGCAGTCCGACTAGCGCCAGCTCCTACGAGCAGTACTTC. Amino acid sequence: CASSPTSASSYEQYF.

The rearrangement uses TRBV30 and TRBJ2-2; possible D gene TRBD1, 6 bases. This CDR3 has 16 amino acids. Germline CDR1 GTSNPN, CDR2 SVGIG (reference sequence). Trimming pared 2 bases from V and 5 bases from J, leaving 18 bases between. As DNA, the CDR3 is TGTGCCTGGAGTCCGTTGACAGGTCCGAGGACCGGGGAGCTGTTTTTT. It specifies CAWSPLTGPRTGELFF. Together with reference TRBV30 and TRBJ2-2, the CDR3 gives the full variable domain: SQTIHQWPATLVQPVGSPLSLECTVEGTSNPNLYWYRQAAGRGLQLLFYSVGIGQISSEVPQNLSASRPQDRQFILSSKKLLLSDSGFYLCAWSPLTGPRTGELFFGEGSRLTVL.

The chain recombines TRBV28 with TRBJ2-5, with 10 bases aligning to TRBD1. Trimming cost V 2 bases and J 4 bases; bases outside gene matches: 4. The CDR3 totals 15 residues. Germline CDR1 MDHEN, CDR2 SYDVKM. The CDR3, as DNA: TGTGCCAGCAGTTTACCGGACAGGGGGGGAGAGACCCAGTACTTC. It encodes CASSLPDRGGETQYF.

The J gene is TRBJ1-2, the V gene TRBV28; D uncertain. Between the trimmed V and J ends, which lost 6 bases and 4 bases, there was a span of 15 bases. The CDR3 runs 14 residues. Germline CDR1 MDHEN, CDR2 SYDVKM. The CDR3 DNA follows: TGTGCCAGCAGGCCAGGTGAACTCCTCTATGGCTACACCTTC. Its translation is CASRPGELLYGYTF.

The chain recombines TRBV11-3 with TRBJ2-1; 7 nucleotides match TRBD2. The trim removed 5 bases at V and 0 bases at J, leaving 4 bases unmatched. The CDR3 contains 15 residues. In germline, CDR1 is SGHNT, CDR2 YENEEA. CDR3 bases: TGTGCCAGCAGCCCGGGACTAAGCTCCTACAATGAGCAGTTCTTC. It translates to CASSPGLSSYNEQFF. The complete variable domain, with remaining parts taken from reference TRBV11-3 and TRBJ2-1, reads EAGVVQSPRYKIIEKKQPVAFWCNPISGHNTLYWYLQNLGQGPELLIRYENEEAVDDSQLPKDRFSAERLKGVDSTLKIQPAELGDSAVYLCASSPGLSSYNEQFFGPGTRLTVL.

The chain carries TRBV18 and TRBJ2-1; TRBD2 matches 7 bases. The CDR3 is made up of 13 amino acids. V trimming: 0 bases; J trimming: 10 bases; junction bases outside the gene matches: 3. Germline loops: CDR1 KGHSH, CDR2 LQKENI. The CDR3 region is CASSPPGGREQFF. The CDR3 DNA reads TGTGCCAGCTCACCACCGGGAGGGCGGGAGCAGTTCTTC.

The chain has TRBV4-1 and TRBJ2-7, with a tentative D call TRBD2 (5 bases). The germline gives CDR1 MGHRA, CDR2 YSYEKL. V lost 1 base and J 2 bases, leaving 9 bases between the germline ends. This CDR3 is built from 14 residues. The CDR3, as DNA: TGCGCCAGCAGCCAAGGAGGGATCGCCTACGAGCAGTACTTC. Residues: CASSQGGIAYEQYF.

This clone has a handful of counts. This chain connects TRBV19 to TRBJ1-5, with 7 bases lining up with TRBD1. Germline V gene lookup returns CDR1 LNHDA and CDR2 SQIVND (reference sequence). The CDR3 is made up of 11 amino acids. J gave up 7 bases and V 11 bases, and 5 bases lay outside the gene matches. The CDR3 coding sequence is TGTGCCGGAGGGGGACAGCAGCCCCAGCATTTT. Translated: CAGGGQQPQHF. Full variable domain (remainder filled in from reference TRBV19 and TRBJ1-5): DGGITQSPKYLFRKEGQNVTLSCEQNLNHDAMYWYRQDPGQGLRLIYYSQIVNDFQKGDIAEGYSVSREKKESFPLTVTSAQKNPTAFYLCAGGGQQPQHFGDGTRLSIL.

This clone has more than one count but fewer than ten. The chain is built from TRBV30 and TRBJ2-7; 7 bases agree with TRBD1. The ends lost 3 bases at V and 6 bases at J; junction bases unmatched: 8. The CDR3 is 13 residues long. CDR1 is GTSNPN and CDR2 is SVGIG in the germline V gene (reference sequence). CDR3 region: CAWRPGQQSEQYF. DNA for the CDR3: TGTGCCTGGAGGCCGGGACAGCAGTCCGAGCAGTACTTC.

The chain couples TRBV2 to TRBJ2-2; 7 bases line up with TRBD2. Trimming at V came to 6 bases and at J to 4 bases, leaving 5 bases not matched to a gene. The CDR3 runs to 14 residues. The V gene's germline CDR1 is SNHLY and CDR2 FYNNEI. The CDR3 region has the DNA TGTGCCAGCAGGATACTAGCGACCACCGGGGAGCTGTTTTTT. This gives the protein CASRILATTGELFF.

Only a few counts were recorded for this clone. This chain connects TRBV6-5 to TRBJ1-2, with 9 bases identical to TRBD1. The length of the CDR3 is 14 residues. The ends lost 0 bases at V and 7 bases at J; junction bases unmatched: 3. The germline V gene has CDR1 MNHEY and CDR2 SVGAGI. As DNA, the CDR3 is TGTGCCAGCAGTTACTCGAGACAGGGGGTTGGCTACACCTTC. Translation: CASSYSRQGVGYTF.

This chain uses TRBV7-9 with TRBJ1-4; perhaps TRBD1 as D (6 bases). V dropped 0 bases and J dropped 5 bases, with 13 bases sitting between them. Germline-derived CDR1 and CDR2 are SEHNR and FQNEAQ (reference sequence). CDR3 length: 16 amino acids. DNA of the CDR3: TGTGCCAGCAGCTTAGCCCCTGGCAGGGGAAATGAAAAACTGTTTTTT. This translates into CASSLAPGRGNEKLFF.

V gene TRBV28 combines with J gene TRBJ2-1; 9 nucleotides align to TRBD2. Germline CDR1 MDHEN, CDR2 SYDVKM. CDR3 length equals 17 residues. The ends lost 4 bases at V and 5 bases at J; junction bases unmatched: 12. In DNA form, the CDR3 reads TGTGCCAGCAGTTGGGCGGCTAGCGGGATTGCTCACAATGAGCAGTTCTTC. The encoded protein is CASSWAASGIAHNEQFF.

Written as DNA, the CDR3 is TGTGCCAGCAGTTGGGGACAGGGGGCACAAGAGACCCAGTACTTC. Translated, it gives CASSWGQGAQETQYF. The rearrangement joins TRBV27 to TRBJ2-5; 12 bases match TRBD1. The length of the CDR3 is 15 residues. Trimming removed 4 bases from V and 2 bases from J; junction bases left unmatched: 2. CDR1 is MNHEY, CDR2 SMNVEV, per germline (reference sequence).

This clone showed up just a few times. The CDR3 protein is CASSFLAGKETQYF. CDR3 sequence (DNA): TGTGCCAGCAGCTTCCTAGCGGGGAAAGAGACCCAGTACTTC. The chain carries TRBV11-2 and TRBJ2-5, with 9 bases identical to TRBD2. Losses at the gene ends were 3 bases for V and 3 bases for J; bases not matched to a gene: 2. This CDR3 has 14 residues. The germline gives CDR1 SGHAT, CDR2 FQNNGV.